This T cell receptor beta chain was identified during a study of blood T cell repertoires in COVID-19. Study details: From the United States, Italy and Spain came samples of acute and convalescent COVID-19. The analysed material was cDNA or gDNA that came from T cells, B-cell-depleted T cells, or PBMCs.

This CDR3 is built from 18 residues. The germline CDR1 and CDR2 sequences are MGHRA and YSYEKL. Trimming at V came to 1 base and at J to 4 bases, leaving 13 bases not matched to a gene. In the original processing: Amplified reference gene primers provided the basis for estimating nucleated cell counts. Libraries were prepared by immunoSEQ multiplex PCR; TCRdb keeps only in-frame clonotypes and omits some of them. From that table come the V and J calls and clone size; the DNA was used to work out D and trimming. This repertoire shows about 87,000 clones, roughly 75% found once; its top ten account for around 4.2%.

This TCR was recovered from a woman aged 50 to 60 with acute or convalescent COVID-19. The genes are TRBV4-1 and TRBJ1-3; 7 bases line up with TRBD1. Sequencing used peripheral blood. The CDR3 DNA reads TGCGCCAGCAGCCAAGTCGGGGGTAGACAGGGTGGAGGAAACACCATATATTTT. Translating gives CASSQVGGRQGGGNTIYF.